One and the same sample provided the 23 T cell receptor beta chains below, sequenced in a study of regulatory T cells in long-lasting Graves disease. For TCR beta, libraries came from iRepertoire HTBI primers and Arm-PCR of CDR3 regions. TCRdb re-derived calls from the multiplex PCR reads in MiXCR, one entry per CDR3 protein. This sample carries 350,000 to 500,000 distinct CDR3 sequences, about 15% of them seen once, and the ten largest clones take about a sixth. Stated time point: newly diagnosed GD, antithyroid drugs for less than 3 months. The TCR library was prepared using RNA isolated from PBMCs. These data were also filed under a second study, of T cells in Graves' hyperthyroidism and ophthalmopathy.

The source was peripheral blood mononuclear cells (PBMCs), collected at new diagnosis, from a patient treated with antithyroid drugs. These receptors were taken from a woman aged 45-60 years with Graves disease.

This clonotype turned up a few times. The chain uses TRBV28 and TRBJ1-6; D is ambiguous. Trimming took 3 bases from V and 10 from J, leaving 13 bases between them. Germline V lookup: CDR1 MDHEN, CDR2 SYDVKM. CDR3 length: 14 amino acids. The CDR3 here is CASSLEAYGSPLHF. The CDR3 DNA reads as TGTGCCAGCAGTTTGGAGGCTTATGGGTCACCCCTCCACTTT.

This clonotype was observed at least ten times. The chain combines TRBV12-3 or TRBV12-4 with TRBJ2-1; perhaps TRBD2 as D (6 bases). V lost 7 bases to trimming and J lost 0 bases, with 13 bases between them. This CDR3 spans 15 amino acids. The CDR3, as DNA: TGTGCCAGCACTTCCCGGGAGTTCTCCTACAATGAGCAGTTCTTC. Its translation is CASTSREFSYNEQFF.

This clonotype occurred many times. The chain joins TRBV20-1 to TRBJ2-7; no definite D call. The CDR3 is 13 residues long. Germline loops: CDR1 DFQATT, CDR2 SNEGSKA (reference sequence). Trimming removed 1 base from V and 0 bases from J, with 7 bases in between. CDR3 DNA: TGCAGTGCTAGAGCGGTGAGCTCCTACGAGCAGTACTTC. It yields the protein CSARAVSSYEQYF.

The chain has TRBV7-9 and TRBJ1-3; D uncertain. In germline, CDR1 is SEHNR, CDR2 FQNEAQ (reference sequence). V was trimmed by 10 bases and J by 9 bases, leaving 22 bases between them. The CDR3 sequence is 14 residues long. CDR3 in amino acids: CAIPLTDAESTIYF. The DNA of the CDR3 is TGTGCCATCCCATTGACCGACGCCGAGAGCACCATATATTTT.

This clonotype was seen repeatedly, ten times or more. The CDR3 reads CAISDTPNEGSYEQYF. CDR3 nucleotides: TGTGCCATCAGTGATACTCCGAATGAGGGGTCCTACGAGCAGTACTTC. V and J are TRBV10-3 and TRBJ2-7; the D gene could be TRBD1 or TRBD2 (5 bases each). There are 16 residues in the CDR3. Per germline, CDR1 ENHRY and CDR2 SYGVKD. V gave up 3 bases and J gave up 1 base, with 16 bases separating them.

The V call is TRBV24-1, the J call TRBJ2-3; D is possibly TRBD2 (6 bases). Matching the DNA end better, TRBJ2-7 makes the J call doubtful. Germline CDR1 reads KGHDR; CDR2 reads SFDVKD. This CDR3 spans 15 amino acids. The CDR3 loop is CATSDLIAESYEQYF. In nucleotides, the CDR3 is TGTGCCACCAGTGATTTAATAGCGGAGTCCTACGAGCAGTACTTC.

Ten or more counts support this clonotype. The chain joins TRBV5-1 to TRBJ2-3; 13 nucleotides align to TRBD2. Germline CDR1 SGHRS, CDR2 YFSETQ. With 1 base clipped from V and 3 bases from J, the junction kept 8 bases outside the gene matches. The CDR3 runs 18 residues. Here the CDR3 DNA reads TGCGCCAGCAGCTTGATACTAGCGGGAGGGAGTCGTACAGATACGCAGTATTTT. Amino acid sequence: CASSLILAGGSRTDTQYF.

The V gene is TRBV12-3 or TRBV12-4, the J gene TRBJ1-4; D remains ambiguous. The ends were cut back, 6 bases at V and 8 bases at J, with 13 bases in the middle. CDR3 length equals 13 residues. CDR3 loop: CASSPPGREKLFF. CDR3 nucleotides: TGTGCCAGCAGCCCTCCAGGACGGGAAAAACTGTTTTTT.

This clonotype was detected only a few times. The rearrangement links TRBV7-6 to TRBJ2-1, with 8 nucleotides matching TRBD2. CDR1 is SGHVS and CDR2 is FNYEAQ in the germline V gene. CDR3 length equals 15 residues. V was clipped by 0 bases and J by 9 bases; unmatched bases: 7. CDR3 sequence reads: CASSLASSGPFEQFF. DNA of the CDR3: TGTGCCAGCAGCTTAGCCTCTAGCGGGCCCTTTGAGCAGTTCTTC.

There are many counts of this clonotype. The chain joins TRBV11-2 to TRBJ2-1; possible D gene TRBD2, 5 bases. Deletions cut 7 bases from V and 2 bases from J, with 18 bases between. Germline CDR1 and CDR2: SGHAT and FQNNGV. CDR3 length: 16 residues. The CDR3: CASNLLVSGAYNEQFF. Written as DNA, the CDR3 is TGTGCCAGCAATTTACTCGTTTCCGGGGCCTACAATGAGCAGTTCTTC.

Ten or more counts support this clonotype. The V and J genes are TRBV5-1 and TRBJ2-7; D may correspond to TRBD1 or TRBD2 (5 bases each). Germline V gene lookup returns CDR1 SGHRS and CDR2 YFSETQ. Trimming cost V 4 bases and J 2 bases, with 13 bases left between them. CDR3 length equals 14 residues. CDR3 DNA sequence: TGCGCCAGCAGCACCGGGACGGATGCCTACGAGCAGTACTTC. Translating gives CASSTGTDAYEQYF. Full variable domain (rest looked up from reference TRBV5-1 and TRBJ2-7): KAGVTQTPRYLIKTRGQQVTLSCSPISGHRSVSWYQQTPGQGLQFLFEYFSETQRNKGNFPGRFSGRQFSNSRSEMNVSTLELGDSALYLCASSTGTDAYEQYFGPGTRLTVT.

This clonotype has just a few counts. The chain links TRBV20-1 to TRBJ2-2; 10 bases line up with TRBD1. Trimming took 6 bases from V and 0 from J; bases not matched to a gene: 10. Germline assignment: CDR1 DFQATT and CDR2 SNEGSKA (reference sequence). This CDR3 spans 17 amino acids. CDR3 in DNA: TGCAGTGCGTCCGGGACAGGGGATGGTTCGAACACCGGGGAGCTGTTTTTT. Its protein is CSASGTGDGSNTGELFF.

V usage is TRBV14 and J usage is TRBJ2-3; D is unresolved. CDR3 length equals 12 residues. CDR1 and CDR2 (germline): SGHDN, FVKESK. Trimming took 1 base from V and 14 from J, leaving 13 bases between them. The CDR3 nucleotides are TGTGCCAGCAGCCAAGGAACACCCCGGGTGTATTTT. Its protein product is CASSQGTPRVYF.

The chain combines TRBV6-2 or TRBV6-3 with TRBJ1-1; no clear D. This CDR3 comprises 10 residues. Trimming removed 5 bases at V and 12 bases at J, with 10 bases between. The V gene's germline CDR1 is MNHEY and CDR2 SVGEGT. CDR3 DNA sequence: TGTGCCAGCAGTGAAATGATGCCTTTCTTT. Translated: CASSEMMPFF.

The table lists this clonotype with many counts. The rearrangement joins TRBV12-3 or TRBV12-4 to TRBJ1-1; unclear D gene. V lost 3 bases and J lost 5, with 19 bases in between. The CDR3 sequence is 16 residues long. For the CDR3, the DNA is TGTGCCAGCAGTTTCTCAGGAACCCGTGTCGCTACTGAAGCTTTCTTT. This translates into CASSFSGTRVATEAFF.

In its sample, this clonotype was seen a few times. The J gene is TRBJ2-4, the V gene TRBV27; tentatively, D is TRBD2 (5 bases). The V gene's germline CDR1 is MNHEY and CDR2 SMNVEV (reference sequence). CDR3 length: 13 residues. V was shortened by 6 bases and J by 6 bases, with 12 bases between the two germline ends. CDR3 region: CASSERTGNIQYF. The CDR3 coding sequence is TGTGCCAGCAGCGAGAGGACTGGAAACATTCAGTACTTC.

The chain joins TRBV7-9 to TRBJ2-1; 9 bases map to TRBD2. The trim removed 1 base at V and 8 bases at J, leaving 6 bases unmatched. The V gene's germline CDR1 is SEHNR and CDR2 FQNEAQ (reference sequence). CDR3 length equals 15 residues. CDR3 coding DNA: TGTGCCAGCAGCTTAGGGGGCGGGAGGGTTGATGAGCAGTTCTTC. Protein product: CASSLGGGRVDEQFF.

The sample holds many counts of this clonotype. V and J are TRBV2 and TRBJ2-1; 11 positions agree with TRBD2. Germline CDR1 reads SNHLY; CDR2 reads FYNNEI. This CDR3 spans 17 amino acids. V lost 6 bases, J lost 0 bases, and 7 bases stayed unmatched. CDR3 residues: CASSLRLAGPSYNEQFF. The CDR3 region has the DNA TGTGCCAGCAGCCTACGACTAGCGGGGCCCTCCTACAATGAGCAGTTCTTC. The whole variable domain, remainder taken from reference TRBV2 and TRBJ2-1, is EPEVTQTPSHQVTQMGQEVILRCVPISNHLYFYWYRQILGQKVEFLVSFYNNEISEKSEIFDDQFSVERPDGSNFTLKIRSTKLEDSAMYFCASSLRLAGPSYNEQFFGPGTRLTVL.

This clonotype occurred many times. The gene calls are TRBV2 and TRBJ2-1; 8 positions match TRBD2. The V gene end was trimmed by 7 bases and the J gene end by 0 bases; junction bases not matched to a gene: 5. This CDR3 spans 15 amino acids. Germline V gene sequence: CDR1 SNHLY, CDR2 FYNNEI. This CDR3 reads CASNLGLASYNEQFF. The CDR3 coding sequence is TGTGCCAGCAACCTAGGACTAGCCTCCTACAATGAGCAGTTCTTC. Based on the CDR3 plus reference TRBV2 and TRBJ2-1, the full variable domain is EPEVTQTPSHQVTQMGQEVILRCVPISNHLYFYWYRQILGQKVEFLVSFYNNEISEKSEIFDDQFSVERPDGSNFTLKIRSTKLEDSAMYFCASNLGLASYNEQFFGPGTRLTVL.

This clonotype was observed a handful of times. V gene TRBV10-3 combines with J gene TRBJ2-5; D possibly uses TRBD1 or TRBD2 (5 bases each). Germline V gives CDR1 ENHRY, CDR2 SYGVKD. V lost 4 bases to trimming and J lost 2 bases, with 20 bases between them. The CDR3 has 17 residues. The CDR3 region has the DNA TGTGCCATCAGTGGCCCGGGGCAGGGACGAGAACAAGAGACCCAGTACTTC. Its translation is CAISGPGQGREQETQYF.

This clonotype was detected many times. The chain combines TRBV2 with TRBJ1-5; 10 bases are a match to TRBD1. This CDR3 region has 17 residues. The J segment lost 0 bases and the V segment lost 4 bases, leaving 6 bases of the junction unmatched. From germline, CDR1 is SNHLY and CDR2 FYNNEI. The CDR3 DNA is TGTGCCAGCAGTGCTTGGGACAGGGGATATAGCAATCAGCCCCAGCATTTT. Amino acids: CASSAWDRGYSNQPQHF.

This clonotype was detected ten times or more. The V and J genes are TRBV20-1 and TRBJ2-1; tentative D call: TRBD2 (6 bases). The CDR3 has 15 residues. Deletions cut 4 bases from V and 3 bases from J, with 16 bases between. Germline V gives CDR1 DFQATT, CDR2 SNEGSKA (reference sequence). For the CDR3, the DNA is TGCAGTGCTAACCCCTGGAACGGGAGCTACAATGAGCAGTTCTTC. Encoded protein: CSANPWNGSYNEQFF.

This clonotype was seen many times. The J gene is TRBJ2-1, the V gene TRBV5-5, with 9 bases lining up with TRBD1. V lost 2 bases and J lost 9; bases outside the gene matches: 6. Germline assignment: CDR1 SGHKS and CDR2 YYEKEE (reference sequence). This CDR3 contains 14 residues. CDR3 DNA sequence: TGTGCCAGCAGCTTCTGGACAGGGGTGGGTGAGCAGTTCTTC. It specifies CASSFWTGVGEQFF.